This T cell receptor beta chain originates from a study of long-term antiretroviral therapy in people with HIV. Study conclusions and caveats: Dominating the repertoire at all time points were the clones that expanded before ART. Documentation of ART adherence, viral resistance or therapy changes was absent.

The germline CDR1 and CDR2 sequences are MNHEY and SMNVEV (reference sequence). CDR3 size: 14 residues. The germline V and J ends were trimmed by 7 bases and 6 bases, with 16 bases remaining between them. With survey level as its setting, the immunoSEQ assay was v3.0. The protocol was immunoSEQ multiplex PCR, while the TCRdb copy is restricted to in-frame clones and leaves out a portion. The data contain 20,000 to 30,000 clones, more than 70% of them singletons. The study used samples holding about 0.9-11 million cryopreserved PBMC before DNA extraction. Worth noting for this clone: Its antigen is still unknown.

The receptor was isolated from a man aged 18 to 30 with HIV. The sample in question was unsorted PBMCs, obtained 3 years after starting antiretroviral therapy. The chain couples TRBV27 to TRBJ2-1, with D perhaps TRBD1 or TRBD2 (6 bases each). The CDR3 nucleotides are TGTGCCAGCAACTTCGGAAGGGGGGCCAATGAGCAGTTCTTC. It codes for CASNFGRGANEQFF.